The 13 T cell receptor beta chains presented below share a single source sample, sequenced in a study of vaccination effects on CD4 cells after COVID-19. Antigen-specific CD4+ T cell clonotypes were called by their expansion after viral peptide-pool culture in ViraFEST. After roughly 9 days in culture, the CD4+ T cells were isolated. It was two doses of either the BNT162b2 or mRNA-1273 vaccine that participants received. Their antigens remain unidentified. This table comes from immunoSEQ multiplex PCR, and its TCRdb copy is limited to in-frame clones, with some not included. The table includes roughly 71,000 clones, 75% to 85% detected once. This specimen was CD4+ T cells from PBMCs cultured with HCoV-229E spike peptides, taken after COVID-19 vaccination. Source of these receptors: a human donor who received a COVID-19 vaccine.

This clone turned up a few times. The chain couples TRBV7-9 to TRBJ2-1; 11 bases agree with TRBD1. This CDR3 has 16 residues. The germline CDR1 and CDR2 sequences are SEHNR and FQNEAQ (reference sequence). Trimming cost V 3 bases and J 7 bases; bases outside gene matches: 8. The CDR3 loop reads CASSLGGQGGLNEQFF. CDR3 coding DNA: TGTGCCAGCAGCTTGGGGGGACAGGGGGGTTTGAATGAGCAGTTCTTC.

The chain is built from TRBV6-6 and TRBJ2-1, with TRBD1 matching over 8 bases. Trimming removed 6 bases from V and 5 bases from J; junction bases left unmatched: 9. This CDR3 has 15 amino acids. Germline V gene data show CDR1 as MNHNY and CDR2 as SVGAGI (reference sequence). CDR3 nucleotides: TGTGCCAGCAGCAAACGACAGGGGAGGCACAATGAGCAGTTCTTC. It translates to CASSKRQGRHNEQFF.

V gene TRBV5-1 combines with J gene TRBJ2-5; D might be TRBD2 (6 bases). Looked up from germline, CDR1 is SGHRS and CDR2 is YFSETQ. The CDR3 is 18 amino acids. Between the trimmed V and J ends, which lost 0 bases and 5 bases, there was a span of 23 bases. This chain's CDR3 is CASSLAGAGLIRGETQYF. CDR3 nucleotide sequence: TGCGCCAGCAGCTTGGCGGGCGCAGGGTTGATTCGGGGGGAGACCCAGTACTTC.

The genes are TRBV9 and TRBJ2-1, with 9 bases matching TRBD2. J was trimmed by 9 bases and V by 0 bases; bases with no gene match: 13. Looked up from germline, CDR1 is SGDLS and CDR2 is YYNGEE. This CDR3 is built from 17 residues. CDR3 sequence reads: CASSVEGGGASGGEQFF. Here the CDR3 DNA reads TGTGCCAGCAGCGTAGAGGGCGGGGGGGCGTCGGGTGGTGAGCAGTTCTTC.

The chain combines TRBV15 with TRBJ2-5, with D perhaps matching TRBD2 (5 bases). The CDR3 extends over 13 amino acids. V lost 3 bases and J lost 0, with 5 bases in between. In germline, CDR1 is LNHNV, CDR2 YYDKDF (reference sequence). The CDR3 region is CATSRDYQETQYF. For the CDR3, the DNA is TGTGCCACCAGCAGGGACTACCAAGAGACCCAGTACTTC.

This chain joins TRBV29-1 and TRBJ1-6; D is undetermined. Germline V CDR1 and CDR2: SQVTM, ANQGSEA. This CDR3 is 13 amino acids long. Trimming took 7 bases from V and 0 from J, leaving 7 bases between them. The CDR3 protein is CSARDSYNSPLHF. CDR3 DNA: TGCAGCGCGAGAGACTCCTATAATTCACCCCTCCACTTT.

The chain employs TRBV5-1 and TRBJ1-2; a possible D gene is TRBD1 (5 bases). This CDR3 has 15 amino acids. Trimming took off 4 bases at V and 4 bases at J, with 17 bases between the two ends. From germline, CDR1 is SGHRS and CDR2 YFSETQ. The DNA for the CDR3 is TGCGCCAGCAGCGCGGAGGGGAGAGGGAGCTATGGCTACACCTTC. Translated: CASSAEGRGSYGYTF.

The DNA for the CDR3 is TGTGCCAGCAGTGAAAGCGGGTACGAGCAGTACGTC. Translated, it gives CASSESGYEQYV. The chain couples TRBV2 to TRBJ2-7, with D perhaps TRBD2 (6 bases). There are 12 residues in the CDR3. V lost 2 bases, J lost 4 bases, and 6 bases lay in between. The germline V gene has CDR1 SNHLY and CDR2 FYNNEI.

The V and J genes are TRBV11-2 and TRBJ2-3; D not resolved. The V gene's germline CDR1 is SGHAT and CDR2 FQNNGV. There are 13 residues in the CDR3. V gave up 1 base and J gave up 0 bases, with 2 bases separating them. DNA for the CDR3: TGTGCCAGCAGCTTAGGGAGCACAGATACGCAGTATTTT. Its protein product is CASSLGSTDTQYF.

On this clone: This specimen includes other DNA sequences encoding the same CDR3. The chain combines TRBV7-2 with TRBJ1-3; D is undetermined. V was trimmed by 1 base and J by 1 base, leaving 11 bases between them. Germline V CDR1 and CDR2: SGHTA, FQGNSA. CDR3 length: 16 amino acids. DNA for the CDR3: TGTGCCAGCAGCTTAGTAGGGAGAGGATCTGGAAACACCATATATTTT. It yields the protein CASSLVGRGSGNTIYF.

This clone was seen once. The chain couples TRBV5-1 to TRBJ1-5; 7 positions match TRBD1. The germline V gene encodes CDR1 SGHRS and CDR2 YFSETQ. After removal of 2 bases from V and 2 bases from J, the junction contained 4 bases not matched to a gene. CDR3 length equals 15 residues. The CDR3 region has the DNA TGCGCCAGCAGCTTAACAGGGGCTGGCAATCAGCCCCAGCATTTT. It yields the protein CASSLTGAGNQPQHF.

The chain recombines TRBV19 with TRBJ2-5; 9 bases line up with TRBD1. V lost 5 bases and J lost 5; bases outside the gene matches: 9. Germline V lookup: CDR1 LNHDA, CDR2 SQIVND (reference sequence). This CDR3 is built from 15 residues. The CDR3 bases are TGTGCCAGTAGTCAGGGACAGGGAAGTTGGGAGACCCAGTACTTC. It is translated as CASSQGQGSWETQYF.

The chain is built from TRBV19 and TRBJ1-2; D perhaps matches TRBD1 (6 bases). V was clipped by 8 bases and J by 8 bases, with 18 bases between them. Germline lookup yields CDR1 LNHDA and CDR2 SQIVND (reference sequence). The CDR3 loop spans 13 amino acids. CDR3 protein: CASGQGQGKGYTF. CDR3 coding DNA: TGTGCCAGTGGCCAGGGGCAGGGGAAAGGCTACACCTTC.